These 5 T cell receptor beta chains originate from one sample sequenced in a study of T cells in Graves' hyperthyroidism and ophthalmopathy. Authors of the study amplified TCR beta CDR3 regions from RNA transcripts. First-round RT-PCR with HTBI primers amplified the TCR CDR3 region. TCRdb reprocessed the multiplex PCR reads with MiXCR, giving one entry per CDR3 protein. This table holds a few hundred thousand distinct CDR3 sequences, around a sixth found once. Sequenced material: blood. Receptors originate from a man younger than 35 with Graves' ophthalmopathy.

J is TRBJ1-5 and V is TRBV20-1; tentative D call: TRBD1 (6 bases). This CDR3 region has 16 residues. Germline V gives CDR1 DFQATT, CDR2 SNEGSKA (reference sequence). Trimming stripped 4 bases from V and 6 bases from J, with 22 bases between. The CDR3 sequence is CSATTPTGSGGQPQHF. CDR3 in DNA: TGCAGTGCTACAACCCCGACAGGATCTGGGGGTCAGCCCCAGCATTTT.

This chain uses TRBV27 with TRBJ2-1; 11 bases are shared with TRBD1. Germline CDR1 reads MNHEY; CDR2 reads SMNVEV (reference sequence). There are 15 residues in the CDR3. After removal of 5 bases from V and 6 bases from J, the junction contained 6 bases not matched to a gene. The CDR3 loop is CASSRPGTGGNEQFF. CDR3 nucleotide sequence: TGTGCCAGCAGTCGTCCCGGGACAGGGGGCAATGAGCAGTTCTTC.

Details on this clonotype: This could be a read error, since a much larger clone is one nucleotide away. The V and J genes are TRBV3-1 and TRBJ2-7, with 7 bases identical to TRBD2. Losses at the gene ends were 0 bases for V and 5 bases for J; bases not matched to a gene: 10. CDR1 is LGHDT, CDR2 YNNKEL, per germline (reference sequence). This CDR3 spans 16 amino acids. CDR3 sequence (DNA): TGTGCCAGCAGCCAAGATCTCGGGGCGGGAGCCAACGAGCAGTACTTC. This sequence encodes CASSQDLGAGANEQYF.

In its sample, this clonotype was seen many times. CDR3: CASRLGGSNYGYTF. CDR3 in DNA: TGTGCCAGCAGACTCGGCGGGTCTAACTATGGCTACACCTTC. J is TRBJ1-2 and V is TRBV12-3 or TRBV12-4; D remains ambiguous. V was clipped by 6 bases and J by 0 bases, with 11 bases between them. The CDR3 length is 14 residues.

This clonotype has a handful of counts. The chain recombines TRBV2 with TRBJ1-1, with TRBD1 identical over 11 bases. This CDR3 is 15 amino acids long. CDR1 is SNHLY and CDR2 is FYNNEI in the germline V gene. Trimming took 5 bases from V and 5 from J; bases not matched to a gene: 7. CDR3 DNA: TGTGCCAGCAGTTACCGGACAGGGGGCAGGACTGAAGCTTTCTTT. This codes for CASSYRTGGRTEAFF.